Below, 19 T cell receptor beta chains from the same sample are listed, as sequenced in a study of identical twins. MiXCR, applied by TCRdb to the 5' RACE reads, yields one record per CDR3 protein. The data contain 400,000 to 550,000 distinct CDR3 sequences, roughly an eighth of them singletons. This sample was shared with a second study, whose subject was yellow fever vaccine responses in identical twins.

Specimen: CD4+ T cells sorted from blood. These receptor sequences come from a woman under 30 in good health.

The table lists this clonotype with a few counts. The genes are TRBV20-1 and TRBJ2-6; the D is unclear. The CDR3 is 14 residues long. Germline V lookup: CDR1 DFQATT, CDR2 SNEGSKA (reference sequence). V lost 4 bases and J 0 bases, leaving 7 bases between the germline ends. In nucleotides, the CDR3 is TGCAGTGCTATTGCCGGCTCTGGGGCCAACGTCCTGACTTTC. Amino acids: CSAIAGSGANVLTF.

This chain links TRBV6-5 with TRBJ2-1, with TRBD1 matching 7 bases. Germline V gene sequence: CDR1 MNHEY, CDR2 SVGAGI. The trim removed 1 base at V and 0 bases at J, leaving 3 bases unmatched. This CDR3 is 16 amino acids long. CDR3 in DNA: TGTGCCAGCAGTTACTACAGGGGCGACTCCTACAATGAGCAGTTCTTC. Encoded protein: CASSYYRGDSYNEQFF.

This clonotype was recorded a few times. This chain connects TRBV5-6 to TRBJ2-3; a weak D match, TRBD2 (6 bases). V was trimmed by 2 bases and J by 2 bases, leaving 12 bases between them. Per germline, CDR1 SGHDT and CDR2 YYEEEE. The CDR3 runs 15 residues. The CDR3 nucleotides read TGTGCCAGCAGCTTTTACGGGAGACCCACAGATACGCAGTATTTT. It encodes CASSFYGRPTDTQYF.

V and J are TRBV7-8 and TRBJ2-2; 8 bases fit TRBD2. From germline, CDR1 is SGHVS and CDR2 FQNEAQ. This CDR3 spans 17 amino acids. With V trimmed by 5 bases and J by 3 bases, 11 bases remained unmatched. The CDR3 sequence is CASSLEKPGLDTGELFF. The CDR3 bases are TGTGCCAGCAGCCTAGAGAAACCGGGACTAGACACCGGGGAGCTGTTTTTT.

This clonotype was observed a handful of times. The chain uses TRBV28 and TRBJ2-1, with D perhaps matching TRBD2 (6 bases). The V gene's germline CDR1 is MDHEN and CDR2 SYDVKM. The CDR3 is made up of 14 amino acids. Trimming removed 8 bases from V and 0 bases from J, with 11 bases in between. The CDR3 DNA reads TGTGCCAGCCGCGGCGGGGACTCCTACAATGAGCAGTTCTTC. The encoded protein is CASRGGDSYNEQFF.

This clonotype was detected a few times. The chain carries TRBV9 and TRBJ2-7; D assignment may be TRBD1 or TRBD2 (6 bases each). The V and J ends lost 7 bases and 3 bases respectively, with 23 bases between them. CDR3 length equals 16 residues. Looked up from germline, CDR1 is SGDLS and CDR2 is YYNGEE. CDR3 DNA: TGTGCCAGCTCCGTAGGGGGGAATCTGGGAATCTACGAGCAGTACTTC. Translation: CASSVGGNLGIYEQYF.

The CDR3 DNA reads TGTGCCAGCAGCCTCAGTGTAGGTACGCAGTATTTT. Protein product: CASSLSVGTQYF. V usage is TRBV6-2 or TRBV6-3 and J usage is TRBJ2-3; no clear D gene. CDR3 length: 12 amino acids. Per germline, CDR1 MNHEY and CDR2 SVGEGT. V dropped 6 bases and J dropped 8 bases, with 12 bases sitting between them.

A few counts support this clonotype. The chain couples TRBV30 to TRBJ1-5; D is possibly TRBD1 (5 bases). V was clipped by 2 bases and J by 7 bases, with 15 bases between them. Germline V CDR1 and CDR2: GTSNPN, SVGIG (reference sequence). The CDR3 length is 14 residues. The CDR3 loop reads CAWSTGGSDQPQHF. Written as DNA, the CDR3 is TGTGCCTGGAGTACTGGGGGGTCCGACCAGCCCCAGCATTTT. Supplemented by reference TRBV30 and TRBJ1-5, the full variable domain reads SQTIHQWPATLVQPVGSPLSLECTVEGTSNPNLYWYRQAAGRGLQLLFYSVGIGQISSEVPQNLSASRPQDRQFILSSKKLLLSDSGFYLCAWSTGGSDQPQHFGDGTRLSIL.

The chain combines TRBV6-2 or TRBV6-3 with TRBJ2-1; TRBD2 agrees at 9 bases. The CDR3 contains 15 residues. Germline values: CDR1 MNHEY, CDR2 SVGEGT. The V gene end was trimmed by 6 bases and the J gene end by 4 bases; junction bases not matched to a gene: 7. The CDR3 reads CASSPHSGGYNEQFF. CDR3 sequence (DNA): TGTGCCAGCAGCCCCCACAGCGGGGGGTACAATGAGCAGTTCTTC.

The genes are TRBV5-1 and TRBJ1-2; maybe TRBD1 (5 bases). V shed 4 bases and J shed 8 bases, with 15 bases lying between them. The CDR3 runs 13 residues. Germline CDR1 is SGHRS and CDR2 is YFSETQ. This CDR3 reads CASSPGGAEGYTF. The CDR3, as DNA: TGCGCCAGCAGCCCAGGAGGGGCGGAAGGCTACACCTTC.

This clonotype was detected only a few times. For the CDR3, the DNA is TGTGCCAGCAGTAGGGAGTCCCGTAATTCACCCCTCCACTTT. This gives the protein CASSRESRNSPLHF. The genes are TRBV27 and TRBJ1-6; D call uncertain. V dropped 5 bases and J dropped 6 bases, with 11 bases sitting between them. Germline V gene sequence: CDR1 MNHEY, CDR2 SMNVEV (reference sequence). CDR3 size: 14 residues.

This clonotype was seen a few times. This rearrangement joins TRBV6-5 to TRBJ2-2, with D uncertain. Germline CDR1 MNHEY, CDR2 SVGAGI. V was cut by 0 bases and J by 6 bases, with 8 bases left in between. The CDR3 has 14 amino acids. CDR3: CASSYSKSPGELFF. CDR3 coding DNA: TGTGCCAGCAGTTACTCGAAGAGTCCCGGGGAGCTGTTTTTT.

This clonotype was seen ten or more times. The chain links TRBV20-1 to TRBJ2-3; no clear D. Looked up from germline, CDR1 is DFQATT and CDR2 is SNEGSKA (reference sequence). V was clipped by 0 bases and J by 6 bases, with 13 bases between them. The CDR3 covers 14 residues. For the CDR3, the DNA is TGCAGTGCTAGAGATCCGCTACTGGCGGATACGCAGTATTTT. It is translated as CSARDPLLADTQYF.

The CDR3 is CATSDPNRVSETQYF. The CDR3 DNA reads as TGTGCCACCAGTGATCCCAACAGGGTCTCAGAGACCCAGTACTTC. V usage is TRBV24-1 and J usage is TRBJ2-5; a weak D match, TRBD1 (6 bases). Germline V gene sequence: CDR1 KGHDR, CDR2 SFDVKD. The CDR3 is made up of 15 amino acids. V was shortened by 3 bases and J by 4 bases, with 14 bases between the two germline ends.

This clonotype was detected only a few times. CDR3 DNA sequence: TGTGCCAGCAGGTGGGGGCCAACCTACGAGCAGTACTTC. Its translation is CASRWGPTYEQYF. The V gene is TRBV6-2 or TRBV6-3, the J gene TRBJ2-7, with D maybe TRBD1 (6 bases). V was cut by 6 bases and J by 2 bases, with 11 bases left in between. Germline V CDR1 and CDR2: MNHEY, SVGEGT. The CDR3 contains 13 residues.

This clonotype was recorded many times. The rearrangement uses TRBV3-1 and TRBJ2-1; 13 bases align to TRBD2. CDR3 length: 17 amino acids. V lost 7 bases and J lost 7; bases outside the gene matches: 13. Germline V lookup: CDR1 LGHDT, CDR2 YNNKEL (reference sequence). The CDR3 loop reads CASIGTSGEPSLNEQFF. The CDR3 nucleotides read TGTGCCAGCATCGGGACTAGCGGGGAACCTAGCCTAAATGAGCAGTTCTTC.

Note on this clonotype: Germline and junction disagree at one end, which may indicate a read error. The V gene is TRBV7-7, the J gene TRBJ2-3, with TRBD2 matching 9 bases. The CDR3 runs to 19 residues. Germline V gene data show CDR1 as SSHAT and CDR2 as FNYEAQ (reference sequence). The CDR3 loop is CASSLGLAGPEAAPDTQYF. The CDR3 DNA reads TGTGCTAGCAGCTTAGGCCTAGCGGGGCCCGAGGCCGCTCCAGATACGCAGTATTTT.

This chain links TRBV27 with TRBJ1-5; D may be TRBD1 (5 bases). The CDR3 covers 16 residues. Germline CDR1 reads MNHEY; CDR2 reads SMNVEV (reference sequence). V was clipped by 5 bases and J by 5 bases, with 19 bases between them. The CDR3: CASSRRTPGVHQPQHF. In DNA, the CDR3 is TGTGCCAGCAGTCGCCGGACACCAGGCGTTCATCAGCCCCAGCATTTT.

This sequence joins TRBV6-5 and TRBJ2-2, with no clear D. The CDR3 has 17 residues. CDR1 MNHEY and CDR2 SVGAGI come from the germline V gene. Trimming cost V 2 bases and J 1 base, with 14 bases left between them. CDR3 nucleotides: TGTGCCAGCAGTTACCCAATCCGGACGGAGAACACCGGGGAGCTGTTTTTT. Translated, it gives CASSYPIRTENTGELFF.